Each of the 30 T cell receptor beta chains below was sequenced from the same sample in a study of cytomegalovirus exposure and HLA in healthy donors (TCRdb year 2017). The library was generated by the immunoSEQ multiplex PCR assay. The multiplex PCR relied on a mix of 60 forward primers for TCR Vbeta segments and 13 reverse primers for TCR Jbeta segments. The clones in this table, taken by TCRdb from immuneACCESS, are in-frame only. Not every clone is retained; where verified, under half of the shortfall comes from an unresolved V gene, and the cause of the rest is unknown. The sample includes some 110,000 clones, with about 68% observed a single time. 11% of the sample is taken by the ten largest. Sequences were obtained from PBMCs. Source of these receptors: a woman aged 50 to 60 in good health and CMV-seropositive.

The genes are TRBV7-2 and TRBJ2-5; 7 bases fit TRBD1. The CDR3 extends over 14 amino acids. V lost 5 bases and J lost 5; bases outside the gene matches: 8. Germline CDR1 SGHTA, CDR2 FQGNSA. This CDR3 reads CASSLGQAFETQYF. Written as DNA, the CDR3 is TGTGCCAGCAGCCTCGGACAGGCGTTTGAGACCCAGTACTTC.

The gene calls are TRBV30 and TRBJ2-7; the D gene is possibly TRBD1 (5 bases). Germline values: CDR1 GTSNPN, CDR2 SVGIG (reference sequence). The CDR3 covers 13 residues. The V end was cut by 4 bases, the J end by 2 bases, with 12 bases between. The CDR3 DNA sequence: TGTGCCTGGAACCTTGACAGAACCTACGAGCAGTACTTC. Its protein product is CAWNLDRTYEQYF.

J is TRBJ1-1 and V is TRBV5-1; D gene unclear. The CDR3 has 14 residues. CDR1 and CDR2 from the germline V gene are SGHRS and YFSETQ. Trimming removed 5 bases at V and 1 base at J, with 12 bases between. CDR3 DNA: TGCGCCAGCAGTCCGACTAATCAGAACACTGAAGCTTTCTTT. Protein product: CASSPTNQNTEAFF.

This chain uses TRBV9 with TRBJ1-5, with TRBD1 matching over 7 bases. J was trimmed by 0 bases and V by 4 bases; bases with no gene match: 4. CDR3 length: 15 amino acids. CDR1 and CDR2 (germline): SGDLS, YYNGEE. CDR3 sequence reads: CASSPGTDSNQPQHF. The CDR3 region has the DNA TGTGCCAGCAGCCCAGGGACAGATAGCAATCAGCCCCAGCATTTT.

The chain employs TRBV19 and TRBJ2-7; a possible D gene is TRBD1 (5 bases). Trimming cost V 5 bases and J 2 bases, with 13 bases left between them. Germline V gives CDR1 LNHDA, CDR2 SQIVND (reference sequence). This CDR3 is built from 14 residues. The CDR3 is CASSDDRDTYEQYF. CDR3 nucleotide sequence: TGTGCCAGTAGTGATGACAGAGATACCTACGAGCAGTACTTC.

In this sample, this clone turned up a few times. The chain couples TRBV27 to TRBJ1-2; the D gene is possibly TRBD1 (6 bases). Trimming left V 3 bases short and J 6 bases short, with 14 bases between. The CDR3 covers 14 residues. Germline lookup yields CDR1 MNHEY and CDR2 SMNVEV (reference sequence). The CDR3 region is CASSFGGQGDGYTF. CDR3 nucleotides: TGTGCCAGCAGTTTTGGGGGCCAAGGGGATGGCTACACCTTC.

CDR3 DNA sequence: TGTGCCAGCAGCCGTAACGGACAGGGACCCTACGAGCAGTACTTC. This encodes CASSRNGQGPYEQYF. This rearrangement joins TRBV11-2 to TRBJ2-7; 8 bases align to TRBD1. The V gene's germline CDR1 is SGHAT and CDR2 FQNNGV. V lost 5 bases and J lost 2; bases outside the gene matches: 8. This CDR3 has 15 amino acids. The complete variable domain, with remaining parts taken from reference TRBV11-2 and TRBJ2-7, reads EAGVAQSPRYKIIEKRQSVAFWCNPISGHATLYWYQQILGQGPKLLIQFQNNGVVDDSQLPKDRFSAERLKGVDSTLKIQPAKLEDSAVYLCASSRNGQGPYEQYFGPGTRLTVT.

The CDR3 coding sequence is TGTGCCAGCAGTTGGACAGAAAAAGAGACCCAGTACTTC. Encoded protein: CASSWTEKETQYF. The chain joins TRBV2 to TRBJ2-5; D is perhaps TRBD1 (6 bases). The CDR3 consists of 13 residues. The V gene lost 5 bases and the J gene lost 3 bases, with 10 bases spanning the gap. Germline CDR1 and CDR2: SNHLY and FYNNEI. Using reference TRBV2 and TRBJ2-5 for the parts outside the CDR3, the full variable domain is EPEVTQTPSHQVTQMGQEVILRCVPISNHLYFYWYRQILGQKVEFLVSFYNNEISEKSEIFDDQFSVERPDGSNFTLKIRSTKLEDSAMYFCASSWTEKETQYFGPGTRLLVL.

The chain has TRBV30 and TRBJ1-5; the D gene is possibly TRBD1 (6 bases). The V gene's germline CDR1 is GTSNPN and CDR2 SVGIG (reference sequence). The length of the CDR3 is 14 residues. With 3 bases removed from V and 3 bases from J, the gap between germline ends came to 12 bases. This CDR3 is CAWSAGQNNQPQHF. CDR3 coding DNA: TGTGCCTGGAGCGCCGGACAGAACAATCAGCCCCAGCATTTT.

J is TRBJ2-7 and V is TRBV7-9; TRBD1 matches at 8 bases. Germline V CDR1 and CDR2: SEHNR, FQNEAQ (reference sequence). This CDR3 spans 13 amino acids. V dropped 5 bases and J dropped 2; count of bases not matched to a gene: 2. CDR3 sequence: CASSEDRAYEQYF. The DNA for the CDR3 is TGTGCCAGCAGCGAGGACAGGGCCTACGAGCAGTACTTC.

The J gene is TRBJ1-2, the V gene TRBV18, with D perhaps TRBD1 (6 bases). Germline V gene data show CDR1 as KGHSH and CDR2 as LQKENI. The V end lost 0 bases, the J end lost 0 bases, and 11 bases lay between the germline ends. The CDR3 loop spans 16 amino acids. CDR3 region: CASSPPWGPTNYGYTF. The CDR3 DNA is TGTGCCAGCTCACCACCGTGGGGGCCGACTAACTATGGCTACACCTTC.

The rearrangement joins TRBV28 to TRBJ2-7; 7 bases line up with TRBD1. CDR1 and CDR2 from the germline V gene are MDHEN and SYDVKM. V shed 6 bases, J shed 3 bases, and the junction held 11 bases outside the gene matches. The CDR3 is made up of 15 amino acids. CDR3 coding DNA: TGTGCCAGCAGCCCTACAGGGGCGCTTAACTACGAGCAGTACTTC. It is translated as CASSPTGALNYEQYF.

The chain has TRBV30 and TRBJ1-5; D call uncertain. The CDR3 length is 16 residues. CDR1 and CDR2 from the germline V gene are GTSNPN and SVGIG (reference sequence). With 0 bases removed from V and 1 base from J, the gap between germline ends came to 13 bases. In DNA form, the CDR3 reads TGTGCCTGGAGTGTACCGGGGAGTACGAGCAATCAGCCCCAGCATTTT. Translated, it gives CAWSVPGSTSNQPQHF.

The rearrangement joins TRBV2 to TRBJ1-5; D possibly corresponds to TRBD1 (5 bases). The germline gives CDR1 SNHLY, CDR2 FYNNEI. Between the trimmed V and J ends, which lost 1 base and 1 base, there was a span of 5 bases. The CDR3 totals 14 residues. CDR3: CASSEGGSNQPQHF. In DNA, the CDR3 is TGTGCCAGCAGTGAAGGGGGCAGCAATCAGCCCCAGCATTTT.

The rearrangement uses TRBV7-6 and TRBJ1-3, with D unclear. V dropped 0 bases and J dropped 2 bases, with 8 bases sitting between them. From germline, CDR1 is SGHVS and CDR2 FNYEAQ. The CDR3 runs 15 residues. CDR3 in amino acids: CASSLALAAGNTIYF. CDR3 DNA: TGTGCCAGCAGCTTAGCGCTAGCAGCTGGAAACACCATATATTTT.

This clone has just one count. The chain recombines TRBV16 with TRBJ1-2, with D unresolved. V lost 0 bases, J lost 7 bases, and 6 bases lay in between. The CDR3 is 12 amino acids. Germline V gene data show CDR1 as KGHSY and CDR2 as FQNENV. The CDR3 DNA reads TGTGCCAGCAGCCAATCGCTAAGTGGCTACACCTTC. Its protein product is CASSQSLSGYTF.

CDR3 loop: CATRAVAGVLGEQYF. DNA for the CDR3: TGTGCCACCCGGGCGGTAGCGGGGGTTCTGGGGGAGCAGTACTTC. The chain recombines TRBV7-8 with TRBJ2-7; TRBD2 agrees at 9 bases. Germline V gene sequence: CDR1 SGHVS, CDR2 FQNEAQ. With V trimmed by 10 bases and J by 7 bases, 17 bases remained unmatched. The CDR3 is 15 amino acids.

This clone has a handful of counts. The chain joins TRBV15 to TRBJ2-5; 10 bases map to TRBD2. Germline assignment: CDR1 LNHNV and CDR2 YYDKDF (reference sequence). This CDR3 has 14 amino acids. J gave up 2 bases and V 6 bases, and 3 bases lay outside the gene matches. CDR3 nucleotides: TGTGCCACCAGAGGACTAGCGGATCAAGAGACCCAGTACTTC. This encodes CATRGLADQETQYF.

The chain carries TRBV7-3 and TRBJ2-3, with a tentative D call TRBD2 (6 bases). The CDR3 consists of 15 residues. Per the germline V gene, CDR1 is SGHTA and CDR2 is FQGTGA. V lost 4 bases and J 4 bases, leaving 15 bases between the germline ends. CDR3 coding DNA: TGTGCCAGCAGCTCCCAAGCGGGCAGACCAGATACGCAGTATTTT. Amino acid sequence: CASSSQAGRPDTQYF.

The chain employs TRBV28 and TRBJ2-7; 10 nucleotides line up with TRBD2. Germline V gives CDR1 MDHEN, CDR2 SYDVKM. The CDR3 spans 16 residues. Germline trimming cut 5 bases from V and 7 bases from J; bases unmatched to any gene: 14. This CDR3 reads CASSAYSSGGPREQYF. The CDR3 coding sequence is TGTGCCAGCAGTGCCTACTCTAGCGGGGGCCCTAGGGAGCAGTACTTC.

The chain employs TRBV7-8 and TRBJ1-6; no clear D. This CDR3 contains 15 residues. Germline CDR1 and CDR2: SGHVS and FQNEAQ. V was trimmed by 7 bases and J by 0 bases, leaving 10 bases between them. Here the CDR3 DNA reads TGTGCCAGCACCCCGACTAGCTCCTATAATTCACCCCTCCACTTT. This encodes CASTPTSSYNSPLHF. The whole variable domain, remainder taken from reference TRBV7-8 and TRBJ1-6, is GAGVSQSPRYKVAKRGQDVALRCDPISGHVSLFWYQQALGQGPEFLTYFQNEAQLDKSGLPSDRFFAERPEGSVSTLKIQRTQQEDSAVYLCASTPTSSYNSPLHFGNGTRLTVT.

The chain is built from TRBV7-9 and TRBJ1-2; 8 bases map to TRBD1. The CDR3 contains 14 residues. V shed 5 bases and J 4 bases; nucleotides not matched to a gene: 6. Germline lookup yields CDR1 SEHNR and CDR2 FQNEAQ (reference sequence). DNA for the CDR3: TGTGCCAGCAGCACTACGGACAGGGCCTATGGCTACACCTTC. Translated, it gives CASSTTDRAYGYTF.

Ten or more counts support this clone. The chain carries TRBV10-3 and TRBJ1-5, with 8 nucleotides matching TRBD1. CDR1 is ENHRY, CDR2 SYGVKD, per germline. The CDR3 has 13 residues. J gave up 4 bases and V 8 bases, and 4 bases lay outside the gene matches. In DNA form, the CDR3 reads TGTGCCATCGGACAGGGTCGAAATCAGCCCCAGCATTTT. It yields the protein CAIGQGRNQPQHF.

The CDR3 region has the DNA TGCGCCAGCAGCTTGGCAGGGCCTAATAATTCACCCCTCCACTTT. As protein: CASSLAGPNNSPLHF. This rearrangement joins TRBV5-1 to TRBJ1-6, with TRBD1 as a possible D gene (5 bases). V was cut by 0 bases and J by 5 bases, with 9 bases left in between. Germline values: CDR1 SGHRS, CDR2 YFSETQ. The CDR3 spans 15 residues.

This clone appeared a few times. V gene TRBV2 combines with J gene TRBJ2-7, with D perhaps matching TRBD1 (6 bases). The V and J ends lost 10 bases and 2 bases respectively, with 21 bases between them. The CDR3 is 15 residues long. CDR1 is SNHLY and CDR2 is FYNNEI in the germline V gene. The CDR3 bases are TGTGCCACCCTCTCCAGGGGACAAGACCCCTACGAGCAGTACTTC. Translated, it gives CATLSRGQDPYEQYF.

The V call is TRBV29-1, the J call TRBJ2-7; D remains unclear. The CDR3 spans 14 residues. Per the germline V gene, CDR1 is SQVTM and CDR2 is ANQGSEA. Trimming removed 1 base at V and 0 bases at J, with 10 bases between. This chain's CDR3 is CSVEGPRSSYEQYF. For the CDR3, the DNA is TGCAGCGTTGAAGGGCCCCGGAGCTCCTACGAGCAGTACTTC.

The CDR3 coding sequence is TGTGCCAGCAGCCCCAGGGCCGCTTCTAGCACAGATACGCAGTATTTT. Encoded protein: CASSPRAASSTDTQYF. This chain links TRBV7-8 with TRBJ2-3, with a weak D call TRBD1 (5 bases). The V and J ends lost 5 bases and 0 bases respectively, with 15 bases between them. The germline CDR1 and CDR2 sequences are SGHVS and FQNEAQ. This CDR3 has 16 amino acids.

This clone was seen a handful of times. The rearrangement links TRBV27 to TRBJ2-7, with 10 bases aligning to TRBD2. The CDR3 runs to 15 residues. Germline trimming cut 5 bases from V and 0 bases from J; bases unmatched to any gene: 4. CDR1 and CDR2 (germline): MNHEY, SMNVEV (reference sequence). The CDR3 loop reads CASSQGLAISYEQYF. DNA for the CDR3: TGTGCCAGCAGTCAGGGACTAGCGATCTCCTACGAGCAGTACTTC.

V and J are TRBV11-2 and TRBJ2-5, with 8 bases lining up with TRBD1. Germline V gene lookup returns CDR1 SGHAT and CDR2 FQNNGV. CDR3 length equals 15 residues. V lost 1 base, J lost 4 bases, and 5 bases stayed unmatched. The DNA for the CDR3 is TGTGCCAGCAGCTTAGGTGGGACAGGCCCAGAGACCCAGTACTTC. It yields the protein CASSLGGTGPETQYF.

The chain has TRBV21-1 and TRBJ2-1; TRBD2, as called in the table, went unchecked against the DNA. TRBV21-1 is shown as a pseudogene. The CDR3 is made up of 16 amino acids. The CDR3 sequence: CAKKRDRSVGYNEQFF. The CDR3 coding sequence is TGTGCCAAAAAGCGGGACCGATCGGTGGGCTACAATGAGCAGTTCTTC.